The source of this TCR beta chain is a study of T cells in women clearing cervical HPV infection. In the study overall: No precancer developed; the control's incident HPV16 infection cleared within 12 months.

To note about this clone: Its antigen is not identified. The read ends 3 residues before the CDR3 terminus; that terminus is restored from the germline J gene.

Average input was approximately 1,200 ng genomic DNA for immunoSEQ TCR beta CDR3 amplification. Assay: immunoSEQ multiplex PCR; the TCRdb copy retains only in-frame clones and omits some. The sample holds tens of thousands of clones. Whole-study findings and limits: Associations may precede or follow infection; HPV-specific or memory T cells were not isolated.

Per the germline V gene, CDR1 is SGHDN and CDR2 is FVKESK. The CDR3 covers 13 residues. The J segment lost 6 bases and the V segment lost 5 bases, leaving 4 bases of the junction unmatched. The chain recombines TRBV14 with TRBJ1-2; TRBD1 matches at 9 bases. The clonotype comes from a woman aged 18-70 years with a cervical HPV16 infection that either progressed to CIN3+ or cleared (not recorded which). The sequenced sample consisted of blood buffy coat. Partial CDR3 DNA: TGTGCCAGCAGCTGGGGACAGGGAGATGGC. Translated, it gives CASSWGQGDG. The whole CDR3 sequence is CASSWGQGDGYTF.